This T cell receptor beta chain came from a study of OX40 agonist ivuxolimab in advanced cancers. On the study more broadly: Dose-escalation patients were diagnosed with hepatocellular carcinoma, melanoma, renal cell cancer or head and neck cancer. Whole-study findings and limits: CD8+ T cells averaged more expanded clones than CD4+.

Sequencing used immunoSEQ multiplex PCR; TCRdb keeps in-frame clones, though not all of them. The table includes about 50,000 clones, roughly 78% detected once. On this clone: Its antigen is unidentified.

Sequenced material: CD4+ or CD8+ T cells sorted from blood, taken in a trial of the OX40 agonist ivuxolimab. This TCR derives from an adult with an advanced solid tumor such as melanoma, head and neck, liver or kidney cancer.

The CDR3 sequence: CSVGDRGNNEQFF. CDR3 coding DNA: TGCAGCGTTGGGGACAGGGGGAACAATGAGCAGTTCTTC. The genes are TRBV29-1 and TRBJ2-1; TRBD1 matches at 11 bases. CDR1 and CDR2 (germline): SQVTM, ANQGSEA. Losses at the gene ends were 4 bases for V and 5 bases for J; bases not matched to a gene: 1. The CDR3 runs to 13 residues.